This TCR beta chain was sequenced in a study of vaccination effects on CD4 cells after COVID-19. Looking at the study overall: Samples that were drawn after vaccination came a median of 72 days after the second dose.

Concerning this clone itself: Its target is unknown.

Ahead of sequencing, the ViraFEST assay grew antigen-specific CD4+ T cells using viral peptide pools. An approximately 10-day culture period preceded the isolation of CD4+ T cells. BNT162b2 vaccine or mRNA-1273 vaccine was given to participants in two doses. PBMC cultures contained about 2 million cells per well, roughly 10 IU/ml IL-2 and 10 ug/ml peptides. Both day 3 and day 7 saw half the medium replaced with IL-2 medium. Profiling relied on immunoSEQ multiplex PCR, and the TCRdb table lists in-frame clones only, not all of them. The profile shows about 20,000 clones, approximately 70% of them singletons. With 0 bases removed from V and 7 bases from J, the gap between germline ends came to 16 bases. The germline gives CDR1 LNHNV, CDR2 YYDKDF (reference sequence). The CDR3 runs 15 residues.

The chain recombines TRBV15 with TRBJ2-7; D unclear. The TCR was taken from a human donor who received a COVID-19 vaccine. The sample was CD4+ T cells from PBMCs cultured with HCoV-NL63 spike peptides, taken after COVID-19 vaccination. CDR3 nucleotides: TGTGCCACCAGCAGAGATTTTGGGCAGGCGGTAGAGCAGTACTTC. Translation: CATSRDFGQAVEQYF.